This T cell receptor beta chain came from a study of breast tumors, draining lymph nodes, adjacent tissues. TCRdb passed the multiplex PCR reads through MiXCR, listing each CDR3 protein once. In the table there are 150,000 to 200,000 distinct CDR3 sequences, roughly a third of which are singletons. The germline gives CDR1 DFQATT, CDR2 SNEGSKA (reference sequence). The CDR3 runs to 13 residues. V dropped 4 bases and J dropped 7; count of bases not matched to a gene: 3. Axillary draining lymph nodes of breast cancer patients supplied the node samples. Sequences were obtained from axillary lymph node tissue. The chain joins TRBV20-1 to TRBJ1-6; 8 bases map to TRBD1. The TCR comes from a female donor with breast cancer. Some clones in this sample may be carry-over from other donors' samples. CDR3 sequence (DNA): TGCAGTGCTACTGGACAGGGAAATTCACCCCTCCACTTT. As protein: CSATGQGNSPLHF.